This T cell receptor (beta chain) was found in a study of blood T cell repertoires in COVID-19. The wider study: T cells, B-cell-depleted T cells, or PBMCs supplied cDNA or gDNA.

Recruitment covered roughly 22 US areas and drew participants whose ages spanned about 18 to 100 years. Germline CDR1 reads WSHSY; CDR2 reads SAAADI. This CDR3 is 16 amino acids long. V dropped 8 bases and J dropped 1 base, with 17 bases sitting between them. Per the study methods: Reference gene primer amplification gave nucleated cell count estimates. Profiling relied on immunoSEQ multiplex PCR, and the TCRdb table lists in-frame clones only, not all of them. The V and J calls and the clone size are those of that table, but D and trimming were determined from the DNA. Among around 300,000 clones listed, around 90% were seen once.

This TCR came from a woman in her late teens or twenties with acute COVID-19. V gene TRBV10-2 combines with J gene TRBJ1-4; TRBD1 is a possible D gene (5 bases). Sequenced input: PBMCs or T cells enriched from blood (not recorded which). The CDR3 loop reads CASSPDPGLTNEKLFF. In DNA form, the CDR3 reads TGCGCCAGCTCCCCCGACCCGGGACTAACTAATGAAAAACTGTTTTTT.